The T cell receptor beta chain described here comes from a study of cytomegalovirus exposure and HLA in healthy donors. Study background: In an early release, HLA-typed donors contributed tens of millions of unique TCR sequences.

Concerning this clone: As yet, its antigen is unknown.

Both 60 Vbeta primers and 13 Jbeta primers went into the PCR. Clones were read by immunoSEQ multiplex PCR, and TCRdb kept only the in-frame ones, dropping some. Here the sample spans approximately 61,000 clones, around 80% being singletons. Germline loops: CDR1 SGHRS, CDR2 YFSETQ. The V end was cut by 4 bases, the J end by 7 bases, with 14 bases between. The CDR3 spans 13 residues. Whole-study results and caveats: Further analysis was carried out later, and it showed several of the most significant clusters appearing linked to common viral pathogens. The study flagged 150 to 200 TCR beta chains as cytomegalovirus-associated. V segments that were indistinguishable, TRBV6-2 and TRBV6-3 among them, were omitted from analysis.

The genes are TRBV5-1 and TRBJ1-2; D remains ambiguous. Source material: PBMCs. The source of this sequence is a man in his fifties or sixties in good health and CMV-seropositive. The CDR3 protein is CASSPSGFGGYTF. DNA for the CDR3: TGCGCCAGCAGCCCGTCGGGGTTTGGTGGCTACACCTTC.